The present T cell receptor (beta chain) was sequenced within a study of T cells after yellow fever vaccination. Study outcomes and limitations: Reappearance after the booster was observed for most primary-vaccination clones (about 97% CD4, about 86% CD8). Weaker, the secondary response peaked sooner, at day 5 versus 15.

As regards this clonotype: Its antigen is not known.

TCRdb called the 5' RACE reads again in MiXCR, with one record for every CDR3 protein. The sample lists 500,000 to 650,000 distinct CDR3 sequences; less than 20% were seen once. The germline gives CDR1 MGHRA, CDR2 YSYEKL. V was clipped by 1 base and J by 6 bases; unmatched bases: 6. The CDR3 spans 15 residues. Material: PBMCs, obtained about 5 days after the first yellow fever vaccination. The source is a man aged 18-30 years who received the YFV17D yellow fever vaccine. This rearrangement joins TRBV4-1 to TRBJ2-5, with 9 nucleotides matching TRBD2. The CDR3 region has the DNA TGCGCCAGCAGCCAAGGATCGCGGGGGGGCCAGACCCAGTACTTC. Translation: CASSQGSRGGQTQYF.